Sequencing of this T cell receptor (beta chain) was carried out in a study of chemoradiotherapy in HPV16-positive cancers. Using immunoSEQ multiplex PCR, the repertoire was profiled, and TCRdb retains in-frame clones only, with some absent. Among just under 6,000 clones listed, 73% were seen once. The V gene's germline CDR1 is MNHEY and CDR2 SVGAGI. The junction had 12 bases not matched to a gene; V was cut back by 8 bases and J by 5 bases. CDR3 size: 15 residues. Over chemoradiotherapy, repertoires were sampled more than once. The material was obtained from a patient who underwent chemoradiotherapy. The chain is built from TRBV6-5 and TRBJ2-7; 10 bases align to TRBD1. This sequence originates from a human donor with HPV-associated anogenital cancer. This CDR3 is CASRRADRGLHEQYF. The CDR3 DNA sequence: TGTGCCAGCCGCCGTGCTGACAGGGGGCTCCACGAGCAGTACTTC.